This TCR beta chain came from a study of blood T cells in healthy people across ages. V lost 4 bases to trimming and J lost 1 base; unmatched junction nucleotides: 1. The CDR3 runs to 14 residues. The germline gives CDR1 SGHTA, CDR2 FQGNSA. With a J-beta primer mix and a sample-barcoded 5' primer, a second PCR ran about 6 to 11 cycles. One entry per CDR3 protein, called by TCRdb with MiXCR from the 5' RACE reads. The sample holds 700,000 to 900,000 distinct CDR3 sequences; roughly 26% are singletons and the top ten take over 2.5%. These same data were also listed under a study on T cells of mothers and their children. From that report: Second-PCR primer M1S introduced sample barcodes and 2-4 random nucleotides.

This TCR came from a boy aged 5 to 17 in good health. The specimen was blood. The chain uses TRBV7-2 and TRBJ2-1; 7 bases match TRBD2. In DNA, the CDR3 is TGTGCCAGCAGCTGGACTAGTTCCTACAATGAGCAGTTCTTC. Translated: CASSWTSSYNEQFF.